Given below is one TCR beta chain in context. Its specificity is not known. The CDR3 consists of 16 residues. Germline V gene lookup returns CDR1 LGHNA and CDR2 YNFKEQ. Trimming left V 0 bases short and J 0 bases short, with 12 bases between. These data are taken from a study of identical twins. Regarding the study as a whole: Rather than following the same donors, the conclusions depended on cross-sectional statistical analysis.

TCRdb reprocessed the 5' RACE reads via MiXCR and lists one record per CDR3 protein. The repertoire holds hundreds of thousands of distinct CDR3 sequences, with about 20% as singletons. The same specimen was also included in a second study, on T cells expressing NK-cell markers. In that study: Source material for TCR beta repertoires consisted of sorted CD3+CD56+NKG2C+, CD3+CD56+NKG2C- and CD3+CD56-NKG2C+ T cells.

This receptor was taken from a woman aged 18-29 years in good health. Sequencing was done on a sample of PBMCs. The chain is built from TRBV4-2 and TRBJ2-7; D is unclear. CDR3 in amino acids: CASSQDRTASSYEQYF. In DNA form, the CDR3 reads TGTGCCAGCAGCCAAGATAGAACTGCGAGCTCCTACGAGCAGTACTTC.